The clone carrying this TCR beta chain was observed at least ten times. Antigen: not known. Stable Graves' hyperthyroidism denoted no ophthalmopathy progression over 18 months. Lactation, pregnancy, other autoimmune disease or uncontrolled infection led to exclusion of patients. This entry comes from a study of T cells in Graves' hyperthyroidism and ophthalmopathy. Notes on the study in general: In the blood, most expanded thyroid clonotypes above 0.001 appeared as well. The model made its ophthalmopathy prediction, and onset followed a median approximately 6 months later.

The TCR beta CDR3 regions underwent amplification using RNA transcripts as the source. Researchers ran a first-round RT-PCR on the TCR CDR3 using the HTBI primer set. TCRdb ran MiXCR on the multiplex PCR reads and lists one entry per CDR3 protein. The sample shows roughly 380,000 distinct CDR3 sequences, approximately 14% of them seen only once. The clonotype originates from a woman in her fifties or sixties with Graves' hyperthyroidism. Sequenced material: blood.

CDR3 nucleotide sequence: TGTGCCAGCAGCCAAGGAAGGGACAGGGGAGAAGCTTTCTTT. This translates into CASSQGRDRGEAFF. The chain carries TRBV3-1 and TRBJ1-1, with 10 bases aligning to TRBD1. Germline CDR1 and CDR2: LGHDT and YNNKEL (reference sequence). The CDR3 has 14 residues. Trimming at V came to 1 base and at J to 8 bases, leaving 4 bases not matched to a gene.